Listed below are T cell receptor beta chains from one sample, sequenced in a study of blood T cells in healthy people across ages. TCRdb re-called the 5' RACE reads with MiXCR, one entry per CDR3 protein. The data contain about 1.8 million distinct CDR3 sequences, about 50% of them singletons. Sequencing input: blood. These TCRs come from a woman between 40 and 55 years old in good health. Each CDR3 is given without its conserved first and last residue. Clone size is shown for a subset of rows, as once, few, many or a class of expanded clone.

J,size,V,CDR3
TRBJ2-7,.,TRBV20-1,SASPRAYEQY
TRBJ2-7,few,TRBV6-2/TRBV6-3,ASSSGLAGGQEQY
TRBJ2-5,.,TRBV5-1,ASSLGLGLAGEETQY
TRBJ2-5,few,TRBV6-2/TRBV6-3,ASSYVPWETQY
TRBJ2-7,.,TRBV6-2/TRBV6-3,ASSYSIQGTVSPYEQY
TRBJ2-7,.,TRBV4-1,ASSQAPGQPSYEQY
TRBJ2-5,.,TRBV6-2/TRBV6-3,ASSSPWDQETQY
TRBJ2-1,.,TRBV14,VSAPLGTMYNEQF
TRBJ2-1,few,TRBV27,ASSFPGYNEQF
TRBJ2-1,.,TRBV5-1,ASSLDGGGISYNEQF
TRBJ1-5,once,TRBV6-2/TRBV6-3,ASSYIKGNQPLH
TRBJ2-7,few,TRBV4-3,ASSRRNRVLSYEQY
TRBJ2-4,.,TRBV5-6,ASSSRRQGGEKEQY
.,.,TRBV7-6,ASSLAGSSGATPYEQY
TRBJ2-3,.,TRBV6-2/TRBV6-3,ASSSKVDEADTQY
TRBJ1-2,few,TRBV5-1,ASSLEGVGYGYT
TRBJ1-2,.,TRBV5-1,ASSPDRGPGYT
TRBJ2-5,.,TRBV20-1,SARDVRGGAYNEQY
TRBJ1-1,.,TRBV29-1,SVRDGNTEAF
TRBJ2-1,few,TRBV20-1,SARDWPGKIQETQF
TRBJ2-7,few,TRBV28,ASSAGRWEQY
TRBJ2-7,few,TRBV7-2,ASSSFAIAGYEQY
TRBJ2-3,.,TRBV10-3,AISESIPGQGYTDTQY
TRBJ1-6,.,TRBV27,ATSQIGQGGSPLH
TRBJ1-2,once,TRBV9,ASSAITGGPPYGYT
TRBJ2-7,few,TRBV7-4,ASDSSYEQY
TRBJ2-7,.,TRBV6-2/TRBV6-3,ASSDPSRGFYEQY
.,few,TRBV19,ASSIGTLPYEQY
TRBJ1-4,few,TRBV5-6,ASSLQGRGATNEKLF
TRBJ2-3,.,TRBV18,ASSRVTGASTDTQY
TRBJ2-1,few,TRBV20-1,SAPVGGAEQF
TRBJ2-5,.,TRBV5-1,ASSRQGFGETQY
TRBJ2-1,.,TRBV5-6,ASSPQGPRNEQF
TRBJ2-5,once,TRBV7-2,ASSWGGQVQETQY
TRBJ1-2,.,TRBV6-6,ASSYGGRGDYGYT
TRBJ1-2,.,TRBV27,ASSLTTGSAYGYT
TRBJ2-7,.,TRBV15,ATRRSSGRYYEQY
TRBJ2-1,.,TRBV7-8,ASSLRGLAGGPYNEQF
TRBJ2-1,.,TRBV24-1,ATRRDGGANEQF
TRBJ2-3,few,TRBV24-1,ATSGGQRYTQY
TRBJ2-2,many,TRBV4-3,ASSQDRAGELF
TRBJ2-3,.,TRBV6-2/TRBV6-3,ASSRVYWDAQY
TRBJ2-3,.,TRBV6-1,ASSDGAVGRGLYRTDTPY
TRBJ1-1,.,TRBV7-9,ASSSQTGMNTEAF
TRBJ1-5,.,TRBV29-1,SVAGNSNQPQH
TRBJ2-3,.,TRBV11-2,ASSLIVPAGGRGEDTQY
TRBJ1-2,.,TRBV6-2/TRBV6-3,ASSPSFDRGGGYT
TRBJ2-5,.,TRBV28,ASSLDRGVLAQY
TRBJ2-3,.,TRBV5-1,ASSLGQADDDTQY
TRBJ2-7,few,TRBV10-3,AISAAGSEGAYYEQY
TRBJ1-5,.,TRBV27,ASSPRTGRNQPQH
TRBJ1-1,.,TRBV29-1,SADTGATEAF
TRBJ2-7,few,TRBV27,ASSLRGLGDEQY
TRBJ2-3,many,TRBV29-1,SVDPGTDTQY
TRBJ1-1,.,TRBV5-1,ASSLPTGKNTEAF
TRBJ2-1,.,TRBV3-1,ASSPGQGWNEQF
TRBJ2-3,.,TRBV7-2,ASSFEVTDTQY
TRBJ2-6,.,TRBV10-3,AISDEGGLGANVLT